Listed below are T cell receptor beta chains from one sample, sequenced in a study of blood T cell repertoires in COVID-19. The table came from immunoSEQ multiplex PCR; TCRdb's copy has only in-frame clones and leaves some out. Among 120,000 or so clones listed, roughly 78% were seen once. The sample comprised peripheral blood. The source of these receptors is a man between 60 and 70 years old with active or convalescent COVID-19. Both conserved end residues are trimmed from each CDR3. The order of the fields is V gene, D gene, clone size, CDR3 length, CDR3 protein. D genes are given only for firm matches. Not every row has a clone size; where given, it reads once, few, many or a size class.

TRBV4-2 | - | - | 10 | ASSQPSGGYT
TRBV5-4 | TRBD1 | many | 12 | ASSATGGYYGYT
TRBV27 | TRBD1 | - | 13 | ASSLVWTGGTEAF
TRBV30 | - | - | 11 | AWSVRGAWGYT
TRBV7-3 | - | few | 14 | ASSPDTEASYNEQF
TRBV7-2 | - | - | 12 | ASSPRQALYGYT
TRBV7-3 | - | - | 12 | ASRPGQTTGELF
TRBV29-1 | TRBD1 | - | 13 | SVGEGAPGANVLT
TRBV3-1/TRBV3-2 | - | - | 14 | ASSQEGVAAPYEQY
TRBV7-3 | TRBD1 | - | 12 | ASSPLGQALRYT